This TCR beta chain came from a study of response to subunit inactivated influenza vaccine. V was clipped by 1 base and J by 4 bases, with 8 bases between them. The CDR3 extends over 14 amino acids. MiXCR, applied by TCRdb to the RT-PCR reads, yields one record per CDR3 protein. This sample carries 150,000 to 200,000 distinct CDR3 sequences, approximately 12% of them seen once, and the ten largest clones take about 29%. This clonotype was counted ten times or more. The data also belong to a second study, concerning T cells expressing NK-cell markers. According to that study: Making the TCR beta cDNA relied on 5'RACE template switching with UMIs. Repertoires of TCR beta were obtained from T cells sorted as CD3+CD56+NKG2C+, CD3+CD56+NKG2C- and CD3+CD56-NKG2C+. What restricted sorting to alpha-beta TCR T cells in several experiments was an anti-gamma-delta TCR antibody. For a few donors, these clonotypes were likewise the leading ones in the CD3+CD56-NKG2C+ fraction.

This sequence joins TRBV12-3 or TRBV12-4 and TRBJ2-1; D gene unclear. This sample comprised CD8+ T cells sorted from PBMCs, obtained roughly 13 days after vaccination. This TCR was sampled from a man between 50 and 59 years old who received an inactivated influenza vaccine. The CDR3 reads CASSLGIGYNEQFF. Written as DNA, the CDR3 is TGTGCCAGCAGTTTAGGGATAGGGTACAATGAGCAGTTCTTC.